The sequence of this TCR beta chain was determined in a study of Ad26.COV2.S vaccination and SARS-CoV-2 variants (dated by TCRdb to about 2021). A note on the overall study: Vaccine-arm donors were drawn from COV1001, a multicentre, randomized, double-blind, placebo-controlled phase I-IIa trial of Ad26.COV2.S in healthy adults. TCRbeta repertoire sequencing was used to assess the specificity and breadth of SARS-CoV-2-reactive T cell receptors after Ad26.COV2.S vaccination. A total of 32 samples were included in the TCR-sequenced set, comprising approximately 20 Ad26.COV2.S vaccine recipients, 5 placebo recipients and 8 SARS-CoV-2 convalescent individuals. Investigators remained blinded to trial group allocation during experiments and outcome assessment. Participants in the trial were split at random into five groups of five each, receiving low-dose or high-dose Ad26.COV2.S once or twice, or else placebo on both occasions. Ad26.COV2.S was administered intramuscularly at 5 x 10^10 or 1 x 10^11 viral particles, either as a single shot or as two shots given 56 days apart.

What the authors observed across the whole study: Vaccine and placebo recipients had similar non-spike TCR breadth, a finding consistent with the vaccine containing only spike. The authors noted that the TCR breadth and depth analyses may have underestimated total T cell responses. The study lacked the statistical power to compare responses across vaccine doses or regimens. Ad26.COV2.S recipients had higher spike-specific TCR breadth than placebo recipients (P = 0.0014). After vaccination, substantial breadth of spike-specific CD8+ and CD4+ T cell responses was reported.

The immunoSEQ Assay was used to sequence TCRbeta CDR3 regions. After extraction, genomic DNA underwent amplification by bias-controlled multiplex PCR, followed by high-throughput sequencing. In the authors' own workflow: Collapsing and filtering of sequences were performed to quantify the absolute abundance of each unique TCRbeta CDR3 region. Usable DNA was measured by amplifying reference genes present in all nucleated cells, and TCRbeta template counts were normalized to that usable DNA to estimate T cell fraction. Repertoire TCRs were annotated as SARS-CoV-2-specific when V gene, CDR3 amino acid sequence and J gene were exactly matched to a known reactive TCR set. MIRA supplied the reference SARS-CoV-2 TCR set, which was filtered for enrichment in COVID-19-positive ImmuneCODE repertoires so that public or cross-reactive TCRs were removed. Using the MIRA antigens, annotated TCRs were further analysed by specific ORF or by position within an ORF. Depth was the summed frequency of annotated unique rearrangements, while breadth was defined as annotated unique rearrangements over total unique productive rearrangements. Two-sided Wilcoxon rank-sum tests were used to compare TCR breadth between groups. TCRdb carries this immuneACCESS record with in-frame sequences only. Its versions omit some clonotypes, under half of them owing to an unresolved V gene in the studies checked, with the rest unexplained. The V and J calls and clone size were taken over from that table, and D and trimming were inferred from the DNA. Counted in this sample were approximately 400,000 clones; 80% to 90% of them appeared once. The ten largest account for around 7.3% of the sample.

The junction shows trimming of 5 bases on V and 2 bases on J, and the gene matches do not reach 9 bases of it. Counted from cysteine to phenylalanine, this CDR3 has 16 amino acids. The sequence is cut down to CDR3 DNA, 48 bases in frame from base 1. CDR1 and CDR2 were assigned from the germline V gene (reference sequence) as SEHNR and FQNEAQ. Reading the label with the study, this specimen's treatment or condition is: about 20 received Ad26.COV2.S at low or high dose, single or two shots; roughly 5 received placebo; per-sample allocation not given. For vaccine and placebo recipients, repertoires were sequenced using samples collected on day 63 after the first injection. Between 29 July and 7 August 2020, Cohort 1b enrolled around 24 adults aged 18-55 years at one site in Boston, USA. Ad26.COV2.S consisted of a replication-incompetent adenovirus type 26 vector by which a prefusion-stabilized SARS-CoV-2 spike protein from the original Wuhan strain was expressed.

To note about this clone: The antigen this receptor binds is unknown. One base away there is no much larger clone; base qualities are not given.

The TCR sequence derives from a person aged 18-60 years who received the Ad26.COV2.S COVID-19 vaccine or a placebo. The sequencing here drew on peripheral blood, taken in a trial of Ad26.COV2.S vaccine versus placebo. The sequence is built from TRBV7-9 and TRBJ2-3, with 8 bases in between that match TRBD2. The DNA sequence is TGTGCCAGCAGCCCCTTTGGAGCGGGGGACACAGATACGCAGTATTTT. Its translation is CASSPFGAGDTDTQYF.